The rows below give T cell receptor beta chains drawn from one sample of a study of neurological immune-mediated disorders. MiXCR, applied by TCRdb to the 5' RACE reads, yields one record per CDR3 protein. This sample yields some 45,000 distinct CDR3 sequences, of which around 13% are seen a single time; less than 5.5% belongs to the top ten. Sequenced sample: PBMCs. The receptors stem from a male donor with HTLV-1-associated myelopathy (HAM/TSP). The CDR3 runs from the conserved cysteine through the conserved F or W. Each record gives: CDR3 protein, CDR3 DNA, clone size, J gene, D gene, V gene. The D gene is left open where the match is weak. Size values are once, few and many counts, or a class for expanded clones, and some rows have none.

CASSFDGDRTDTQYF	TGCGCCAGCAGCTTCGACGGGGATAGGACAGATACGCAGTATTTT	.	TRBJ2-3	.	TRBV5-1
CASSVRLAGGTDTQYF	TGTGCCAGCAGCGTTCGACTAGCGGGGGGCACAGATACGCAGTATTTT	many	TRBJ2-3	TRBD2	TRBV7-9
CVSSLTQVNIEAFF	TGTGTCAGCAGCTTGACACAGGTGAACATTGAAGCTTTCTTT	.	TRBJ1-1	.	TRBV5-1
CATSRDEGPDTQYF	TGTGCCACCAGCAGAGATGAGGGGCCAGATACGCAGTATTTT	many	TRBJ2-3	.	TRBV15
CASCSPGGQPQHF	TGTGCCAGCTGCTCCCCGGGTGGTCAGCCCCAGCATTTT	.	TRBJ1-5	.	TRBV3-1
CSARATTRGDIQYF	TGCAGTGCTAGAGCAACGACAAGGGGGGACATTCAGTACTTC	many	TRBJ2-4	.	TRBV20-1
CSARDLGQGATDIYNEQFF	TGCAGTGCTAGAGATCTGGGACAGGGGGCCACCGACATATACAATGAGCAGTTCTTC	many	TRBJ2-1	TRBD1	TRBV20-1
CASSPLGGSYNEQFF	TGTGCCAGCTCACCACTGGGGGGTTCCTACAATGAGCAGTTCTTC	few	TRBJ2-1	.	TRBV18
CSVEGLAAYNEQFF	TGCAGCGTTGAAGGACTAGCGGCCTACAATGAGCAGTTCTTC	many	TRBJ2-1	TRBD2	TRBV29-1
CATSRVRTGEQFF	TGTGCCACCAGCAGAGTTAGGACAGGAGAGCAGTTCTTC	many	TRBJ2-1	TRBD1	TRBV15
CATDSGTDTGELFF	TGTGCCACCGATTCCGGGACAGACACCGGGGAGCTGTTTTTT	few	TRBJ2-2	TRBD1	TRBV10-3
CASSSPSQGITEAFF	TGTGCCAGCAGTTCCCCCTCACAGGGGATCACTGAAGCTTTCTTT	many	TRBJ1-1	TRBD1	TRBV28
CSAERGTEGETQYF	TGCAGTGCTGAACGTGGGACGGAGGGCGAGACCCAGTACTTC	many	TRBJ2-5	.	TRBV20-1
CASSRGQYNEQFF	TGTGCCAGCAGCAGGGGACAGTACAATGAGCAGTTCTTC	many	TRBJ2-1	TRBD1	TRBV5-6
CATSDSGNQPQHF	TGTGCCACCAGTGATTCTGGTAATCAGCCCCAGCATTTT	many	TRBJ1-5	.	TRBV24-1
CSASGDGTYEQYF	TGCAGTGCTAGTGGGGACGGGACCTACGAGCAGTACTTC	many	TRBJ2-7	.	TRBV20-1
CSAKRASNEKLFF	TGCAGCGCCAAACGGGCTTCTAATGAAAAACTGTTTTTT	many	TRBJ1-4	.	TRBV29-1
CTSSLAETQYF	TGTACCAGCAGCCTCGCAGAGACCCAGTACTTC	once	TRBJ2-5	.	TRBV7-2
CASRDSFNSPLHF	TGCGCCAGCCGGGACAGTTTTAATTCACCCCTCCACTTT	many	TRBJ1-6	TRBD1	TRBV10-2
CASSRDRGSGEQYF	TGTGCCAGCAGCCGGGACAGGGGGTCGGGCGAGCAGTACTTC	many	TRBJ2-7	TRBD1	TRBV7-2
CASSQEDRSYEQYF	TGCGCCAGCAGCCAAGAGGACAGGTCCTACGAGCAGTACTTC	many	TRBJ2-7	TRBD1	TRBV4-3
CASSLEGKRTEAFF	TGCGCCAGCAGCTTAGAGGGAAAGAGGACTGAAGCTTTCTTT	many	TRBJ1-1	.	TRBV5-1
CSAIVQPNEKLFF	TGCAGTGCTATAGTACAGCCTAATGAAAAACTGTTTTTT	.	TRBJ1-4	.	TRBV20-1
CASSVEGRDYGYTF	TGTGCCAGCAGTGTTGAGGGCAGGGACTATGGCTACACCTTC	many	TRBJ1-2	.	TRBV25-1
CASSVDEGRTEAFF	TGTGCCAGCAGCGTAGATGAGGGAAGGACTGAAGCTTTCTTT	many	TRBJ1-1	.	TRBV9
CASSDRVGQVWVNEQFF	TGCGCCAGCAGTGACCGGGTCGGGCAGGTTTGGGTCAATGAGCAGTTCTTC	many	TRBJ2-1	.	TRBV10-1
CASSTAFGPIYEQYF	TGTGCCAGCAGCACCGCGTTCGGGCCCATCTACGAGCAGTACTTC	.	TRBJ2-7	.	TRBV9
CASRYSDRARSPLHF	TGTGCCAGCAGATACTCAGACAGGGCAAGGTCACCCCTCCACTTT	many	TRBJ1-6	TRBD1	TRBV28
CSSSATWLGELFF	TGCTCCAGCAGCGCGACATGGTTGGGGGAGCTGTTTTTT	.	TRBJ2-2	.	TRBV4-1
CASSLALGGVGELFF	TGTGCCAGCAGTTTAGCGCTCGGGGGGGTCGGGGAGCTGTTTTTT	many	TRBJ2-2	TRBD2	TRBV12-3/TRBV12-4
CASSADGSPDTQYF	TGTGCCAGCAGCGCCGACGGTAGTCCAGATACGCAGTATTTT	many	TRBJ2-3	.	TRBV9